This T cell receptor beta chain was documented in a study of cytomegalovirus exposure and HLA in healthy donors. The CDR3 runs 14 residues. Germline values: CDR1 LNHDA, CDR2 SQIVND (reference sequence). Germline trimming cut 7 bases from V and 4 bases from J; bases unmatched to any gene: 4. It was with 60 Vbeta and 13 Jbeta primers that the PCR ran. Measured with immunoSEQ multiplex PCR; TCRdb has only the in-frame clones, and not every one. The sample has about 170,000 clones, approximately 80% seen once. Sequencing was done on a sample of PBMCs. This chain links TRBV19 with TRBJ1-6; TRBD1 matches at 7 bases. This TCR came from a boy aged 2-15 years in good health and CMV-seronegative. CDR3 sequence reads: CASTTGEYNSPLHF. The CDR3 DNA is TGTGCCAGTACCACAGGGGAGTATAATTCACCCCTCCACTTT.